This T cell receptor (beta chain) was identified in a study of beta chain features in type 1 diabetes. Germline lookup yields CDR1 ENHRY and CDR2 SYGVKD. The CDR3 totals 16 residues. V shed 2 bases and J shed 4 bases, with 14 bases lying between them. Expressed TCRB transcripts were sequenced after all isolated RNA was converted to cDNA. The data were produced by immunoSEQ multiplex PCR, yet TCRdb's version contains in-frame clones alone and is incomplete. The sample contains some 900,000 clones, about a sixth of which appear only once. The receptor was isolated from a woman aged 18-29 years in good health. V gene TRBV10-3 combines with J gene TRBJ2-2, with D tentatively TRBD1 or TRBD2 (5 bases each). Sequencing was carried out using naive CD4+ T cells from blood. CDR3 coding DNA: TGTGCCATCAGTGAGGGCTGGGGACGGGGCACCGGGGAGCTGTTTTTT. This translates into CAISEGWGRGTGELFF.